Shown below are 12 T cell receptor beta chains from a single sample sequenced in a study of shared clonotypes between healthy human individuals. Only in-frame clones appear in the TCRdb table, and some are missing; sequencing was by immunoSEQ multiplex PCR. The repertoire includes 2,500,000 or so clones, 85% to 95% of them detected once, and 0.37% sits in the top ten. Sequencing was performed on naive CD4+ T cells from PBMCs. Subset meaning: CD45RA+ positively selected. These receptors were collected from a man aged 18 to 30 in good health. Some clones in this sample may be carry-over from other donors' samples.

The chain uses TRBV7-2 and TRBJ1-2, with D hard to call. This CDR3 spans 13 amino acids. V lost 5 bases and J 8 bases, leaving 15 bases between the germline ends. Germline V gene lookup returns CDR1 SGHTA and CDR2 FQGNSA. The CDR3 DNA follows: TGTGCCAGCAGCAACTTGGGGTTAGGGGGCTACACCTTC. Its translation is CASSNLGLGGYTF.

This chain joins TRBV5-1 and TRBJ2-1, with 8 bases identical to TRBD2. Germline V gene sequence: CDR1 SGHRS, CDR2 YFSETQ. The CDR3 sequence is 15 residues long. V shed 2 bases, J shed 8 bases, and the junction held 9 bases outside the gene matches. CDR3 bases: TGCGCCAGCAGCTTCCTAGCGGGCCCGCCGGATGAGCAGTTCTTC. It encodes CASSFLAGPPDEQFF.

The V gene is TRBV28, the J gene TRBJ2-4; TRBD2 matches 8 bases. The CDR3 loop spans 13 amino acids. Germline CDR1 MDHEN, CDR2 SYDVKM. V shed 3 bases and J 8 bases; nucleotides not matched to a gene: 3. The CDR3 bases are TGTGCCAGCAGTTTGACCGGGGGGGACATTCAGTACTTC. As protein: CASSLTGGDIQYF.

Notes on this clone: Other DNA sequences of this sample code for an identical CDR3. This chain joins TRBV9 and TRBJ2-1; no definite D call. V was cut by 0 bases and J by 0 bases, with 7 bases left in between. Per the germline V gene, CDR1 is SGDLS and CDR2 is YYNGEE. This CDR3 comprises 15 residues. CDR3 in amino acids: CASSVAQSSYNEQFF. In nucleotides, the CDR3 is TGTGCCAGCAGCGTAGCTCAGAGCTCCTACAATGAGCAGTTCTTC.

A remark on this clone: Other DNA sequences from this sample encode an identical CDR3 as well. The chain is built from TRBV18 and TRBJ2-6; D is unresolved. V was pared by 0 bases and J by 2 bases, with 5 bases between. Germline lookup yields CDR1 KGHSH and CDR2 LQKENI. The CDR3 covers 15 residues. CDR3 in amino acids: CASSPPLAGANVLTF. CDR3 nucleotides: TGTGCCAGCTCACCACCCTTGGCTGGGGCCAACGTCCTGACTTTC.

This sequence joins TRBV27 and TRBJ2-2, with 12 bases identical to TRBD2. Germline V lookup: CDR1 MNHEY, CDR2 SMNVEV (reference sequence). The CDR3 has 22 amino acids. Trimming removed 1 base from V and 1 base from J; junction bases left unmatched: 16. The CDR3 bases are TGTGCCAGCAGTTTATTTTATATGACTAGCGGGAGTCCAACCCTGAACACCGGGGAGCTGTTTTTT. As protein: CASSLFYMTSGSPTLNTGELFF.

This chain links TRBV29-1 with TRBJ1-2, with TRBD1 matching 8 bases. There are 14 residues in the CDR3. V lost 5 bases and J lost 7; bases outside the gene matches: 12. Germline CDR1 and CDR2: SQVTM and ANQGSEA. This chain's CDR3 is CSVSVGQGTFGYTF. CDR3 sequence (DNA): TGCAGCGTTAGTGTTGGACAGGGAACGTTTGGCTACACCTTC.

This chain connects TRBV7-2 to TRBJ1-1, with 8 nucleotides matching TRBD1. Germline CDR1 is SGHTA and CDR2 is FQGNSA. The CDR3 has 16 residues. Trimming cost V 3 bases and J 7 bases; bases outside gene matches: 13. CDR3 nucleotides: TGTGCCAGCAGCTTTTCCCGGACAGGGCCGCGAGATGAAGCTTTCTTT. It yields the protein CASSFSRTGPRDEAFF.

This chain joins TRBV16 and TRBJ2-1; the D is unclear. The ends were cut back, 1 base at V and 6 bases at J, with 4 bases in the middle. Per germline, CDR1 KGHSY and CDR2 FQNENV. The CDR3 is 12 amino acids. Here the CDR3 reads CASSQFGNEQFF. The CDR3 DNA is TGTGCCAGCAGCCAATTCGGCAATGAGCAGTTCTTC.

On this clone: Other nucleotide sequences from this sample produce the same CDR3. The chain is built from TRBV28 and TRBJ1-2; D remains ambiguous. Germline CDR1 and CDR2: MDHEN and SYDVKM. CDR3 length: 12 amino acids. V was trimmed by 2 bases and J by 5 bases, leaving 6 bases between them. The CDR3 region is CASSLEGYGYTF. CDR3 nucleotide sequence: TGTGCCAGCAGTTTAGAAGGGTATGGCTACACCTTC.

The CDR3 DNA reads TGTGCCAGCAGGGATCACCTTAGCAATCAGCCCCAGCATTTT. Encoded protein: CASRDHLSNQPQHF. The chain combines TRBV6-1 with TRBJ1-5; no firm D call. From germline, CDR1 is MNHNS and CDR2 SASEGT. CDR3 length: 14 residues. Trimming took 6 bases from V and 0 from J, leaving 9 bases between them.

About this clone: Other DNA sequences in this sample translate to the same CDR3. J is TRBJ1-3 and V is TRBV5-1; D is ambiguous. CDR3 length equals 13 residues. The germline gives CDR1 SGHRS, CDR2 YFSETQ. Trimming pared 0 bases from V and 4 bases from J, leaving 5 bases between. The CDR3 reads CASSLGPGNTIYF. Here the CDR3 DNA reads TGCGCCAGCAGCTTGGGTCCGGGAAACACCATATATTTT. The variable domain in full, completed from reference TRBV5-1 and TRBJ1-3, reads KAGVTQTPRYLIKTRGQQVTLSCSPISGHRSVSWYQQTPGQGLQFLFEYFSETQRNKGNFPGRFSGRQFSNSRSEMNVSTLELGDSALYLCASSLGPGNTIYFGEGSWLTVV.